A single sample gave rise to the 29 T cell receptor beta chains below, sequenced in a study of CD8+ T cells in alopecia areata. RNA was isolated and reverse transcribed to cDNA, the sequencing template. Clones were sequenced by immunoSEQ multiplex PCR, and TCRdb holds only the in-frame ones, with some missing. The sample includes some 110,000 clones, none of them occurring once. The sample comprised lesional skin. These receptors originate from a C3H/HeJ mouse with alopecia areata. These mice share the MHC haplotype H2-k.

This clone appeared a few times. Gene names refer to mouse genes. Read coverage stops 4 residues before the CDR3 terminus; the germline J gene supplies the remainder. The V call is TRBV19, the J call TRBJ2-7, with 12 positions matching TRBD2. This CDR3 has 16 amino acids. Trimming at V came to 2 bases and at J to 2 bases, leaving 5 bases not matched to a gene. CDR1 and CDR2 from the germline V gene are FNHDT and SITEND (reference sequence). The chain's CDR3 is CASSMTGGARTYEQYF. The DNA read from the CDR3 is TGTGCCAGCAGTATGACTGGGGGGGCGAGGACCTAT.

The table lists this clone with many counts. Germline and genes here are mouse. This CDR3 is CTCSAHRDRGRNTEVFF. The sequenced CDR3 bases are TGCACCTGCAGTGCACACCGGGACAGGGGGCGAAACACA. V usage is TRBV1 and J usage is TRBJ1-1; 12 bases line up with TRBD1. The DNA ends 4 residues before the CDR3 does, and the rest of the CDR3 is filled in from the germline J gene. The CDR3 loop spans 17 amino acids. Unmatched junction bases numbered 5, after V lost 2 bases and J lost 1 base. Germline values: CDR1 NSQYPW, CDR2 LRSPGD (reference sequence). The variable domain in full, completed from reference TRBV1 and TRBJ1-1, reads VTLLEQNPRWRLVPRGQAVNLRCILKNSQYPWMSWYQQDLQKQLQWLFTLRSPGDKEVKSLPGADYLATRVTDTELRLQVANMSQGRTLYCTCSAHRDRGRNTEVFFGKGTRLTVV.

In regard to this clone: Gene names and germline refer to mouse. Coverage ceases 4 residues before the CDR3 finishes, and the germline J gene fills in the end. The V and J genes are TRBV13-3 and TRBJ2-5; 10 bases are shared with TRBD1. Germline V gives CDR1 NNHDY, CDR2 SYVADS. This CDR3 is 15 amino acids long. CDR3 bases read: TGTGCCAGCAGTCGACAGGGGGCGCGGCGGGAC. Translation: CASSRQGARRD. The full CDR3 protein reads CASSRQGARRDTQYF.

The sample holds many counts of this clone. Genes here carry mouse names. CDR3 bases read: TGTGCCAGCAGTATGCTGGTGAGTGCAGAA. It codes for CASSMLVSAE. The full CDR3 protein reads CASSMLVSAETLYF. The chain employs TRBV19 and TRBJ2-3; D ambiguous. The observed sequence ends 4 residues before the CDR3 terminus, with the missing tail filled in from the germline J gene. Per germline, CDR1 FNHDT and CDR2 SITEND (reference sequence). The CDR3 is made up of 14 amino acids. Deletions cut 2 bases from V and 0 bases from J, with 7 bases between.

The table lists this clone with a few counts. Mouse gene names and germline throughout. Read data end 4 residues before the CDR3 end; the end is taken from the germline J gene. The J gene is TRBJ2-7, the V gene TRBV19, with 9 positions matching TRBD1. Germline loops: CDR1 FNHDT, CDR2 SITEND (reference sequence). J lost 3 bases, V lost 0 bases, and 4 bases had no gene match. The CDR3 loop spans 15 amino acids. The CDR3 DNA, read in part, is TGTGCCAGCAGTATAGCCGCGACAGGGGGCTAT. Encoded protein: CASSIAATGGY. The entire CDR3 protein reads CASSIAATGGYEQYF.

This clone has only a few counts. The gene names given are mouse names. The read halts 4 residues ahead of the CDR3 end, with the missing end drawn from the germline J gene. The chain uses TRBV13-3 and TRBJ1-4, with 8 bases matching TRBD1. The length of the CDR3 is 15 residues. Germline V lookup: CDR1 NNHDY, CDR2 SYVADS. V shed 2 bases and J 6 bases; nucleotides not matched to a gene: 6. The sequenced CDR3 bases are TGTGCCAGCAGTGAGACAGGGGCCTACGACGAA. This translates into CASSETGAYDE. The CDR3 as a whole reads CASSETGAYDERLFF.

This clone turned up a few times. Gene names denote mouse genes. The read terminates 4 residues ahead of where the CDR3 ends, so the germline J gene completes it. V gene TRBV19 combines with J gene TRBJ2-5, with 10 bases fitting TRBD1. In germline, CDR1 is FNHDT, CDR2 SITEND (reference sequence). The CDR3 is 14 amino acids. The CDR3 is CASTRTGGDDTQYF. CDR3 DNA, as far as it was read: TGTGCCAGCACCAGGACAGGGGGTGACGAC.

This clone was seen a handful of times. The database protein in TCRdb disagrees with the DNA translation at residue 12; the sequence shown here was translated from the DNA. Genes and germline come from the mouse. Other nucleotide sequences in the sample specify the same CDR3. The part of the CDR3 DNA that was read is TGTGCCAGCAGCCCACCGAGGGGGCGAGGAAATACG. This gives the protein CASSPPRGRGNT. The entire CDR3 protein reads CASSPPRGRGNTLYF. The V and J genes are TRBV19 and TRBJ1-3; 7 bases agree with TRBD1. The CDR3 end lies 3 residues beyond the end of the read and is filled in from the germline J gene. Trimming cost V 5 bases and J 4 bases; bases outside gene matches: 9. Germline CDR1 reads FNHDT; CDR2 reads SITEND (reference sequence). The CDR3 is made up of 15 amino acids.

This clone was seen a few times. At one end the junction does not follow the germline gene, possibly because of a read error. Mouse gene names and germline throughout. With the read ending 4 residues before the CDR3 end, the germline J gene is used to fill in that end. This chain connects TRBV13-3 to TRBJ1-4; tentatively, D is TRBD1 (5 bases). Germline V gene sequence: CDR1 NNHDY, CDR2 SYVADS. This CDR3 spans 14 amino acids. The CDR3 spells CASRDGQINERLFF. The part of the CDR3 DNA that was read is TGTGCCAGCAGGGATGGACAAATAAACGAA.

At least ten counts were recorded for this clone. Mouse germline and gene names are used. The read terminates 4 residues ahead of where the CDR3 ends, so the germline J gene completes it. The chain carries TRBV13-3 and TRBJ1-1; tentatively, D is TRBD1 (6 bases). V lost 0 bases and J lost 1, with 10 bases in between. This CDR3 has 15 amino acids. The germline gives CDR1 NNHDY, CDR2 SYVADS. The DNA read from the CDR3 is TGTGCCAGCAGTGATGAGGGGGGGTGGAACACA. It specifies CASSDEGGWNT. The complete CDR3 protein is CASSDEGGWNTEVFF.

This clone occurred a few times. Gene names refer to mouse genes. The read stops 4 residues short of the end of the CDR3; the missing end is completed from the germline J gene. The rearrangement links TRBV17 to TRBJ2-5, with 11 bases matching TRBD2. The CDR3 runs 14 residues. CDR1 and CDR2 from the germline V gene are MNHDT and YYDKIL. CDR3 in amino acids: CASSRLGGEDTQYF. The CDR3 bases that were read are TGTGCTAGCAGCAGACTGGGGGGGGAAGAC.

Comment on this clone: The listed genes are named as in mouse. The read ends 4 residues shy of where the CDR3 ends; the end is completed using the germline J gene. This chain connects TRBV17 to TRBJ2-3, with D perhaps TRBD1 (6 bases). There are 13 residues in the CDR3. V was shortened by 6 bases and J by 2 bases, with 9 bases between the two germline ends. The germline gives CDR1 MNHDT, CDR2 YYDKIL. The sequenced part of the CDR3 DNA is TGTGCTAGCAGCAGGGACATTGCAGAA. As protein: CASSRDIAE. From start to end, the CDR3 is CASSRDIAETLYF.

A remark on this clone: Gene and germline names: mouse. The read terminates 4 residues before the CDR3 end, so the remaining end is supplied by the germline J gene. V is TRBV1 and J is TRBJ2-1; possibly TRBD1 for D (6 bases). Germline V gene lookup returns CDR1 NSQYPW and CDR2 LRSPGD (reference sequence). Trimming shortened V by 1 base and J by 4 bases, and 14 bases separated the two germline ends. The CDR3 covers 16 residues. CDR3 sequence: CTCSAVQGRGYAEQFF. Partial CDR3 DNA: TGCACCTGCAGTGCAGTCCAGGGCAGGGGTTATGCT.

As to this clone: DNA and listed protein disagree at residue 12, so the protein shown here was translated from the DNA. All gene names here are mouse names. The read falls 3 residues short of the CDR3 end, and the missing part is taken from the germline J gene. The chain uses TRBV13-3 and TRBJ1-3; D remains ambiguous. Trimming pared 2 bases from V and 0 bases from J, leaving 9 bases between. CDR3 length equals 15 residues. Germline V CDR1 and CDR2: NNHDY, SYVADS. The sequenced part of the CDR3 DNA is TGTGCCAGCAGTGACCAGGCATCTTCTGGAAATACG. It yields the protein CASSDQASSGNT. The CDR3 as a whole reads CASSDQASSGNTLYF. Full variable domain (remainder filled in from reference TRBV13-3 and TRBJ1-3): EAAVTQSPRSKVAVTGGKVTLSCHQTNNHDYMYWYRQDTGHGLRLIHYSYVADSTEKGDIPDGYKASRPSQENFSLILELASLSQTAVYFCASSDQASSGNTLYFGEGSRLIVV.

On this clone: Mouse germline and gene names are used. The sequenced fragment ends 4 residues before the CDR3 boundary, so the rest is inferred from the germline J gene. This sequence joins TRBV19 and TRBJ2-3; TRBD2 agrees at 7 bases. CDR3 length: 14 residues. From germline, CDR1 is FNHDT and CDR2 SITEND (reference sequence). Trimming at V came to 6 bases and at J to 1 base, leaving 5 bases not matched to a gene. The sequenced CDR3 bases are TGTGCCAGCAATGACTGGGCCCGTGCAGAA. Encoded protein: CASNDWARAE. The entire CDR3 is CASNDWARAETLYF.

To note about this clone: The gene symbols are mouse symbols. The CDR3 end falls 4 residues outside the read, so it is completed with the germline J gene. This rearrangement joins TRBV19 to TRBJ1-4, with D tentatively TRBD1 (6 bases). The ends were cut back, 0 bases at V and 6 bases at J, with 12 bases in the middle. The CDR3 length is 15 residues. Germline-derived CDR1 and CDR2 are FNHDT and SITEND (reference sequence). CDR3 sequence reads: CASSIGQGSDERLFF. The part of the CDR3 DNA that was read is TGTGCCAGCAGTATAGGGCAGGGGAGTGACGAA.

With regard to this clone: Gene names and germline refer to mouse. The CDR3 end lies 4 residues beyond the end of the read and is filled in from the germline J gene. The chain has TRBV13-3 and TRBJ2-2, with D possibly matching TRBD1 (6 bases). This CDR3 is built from 14 residues. V lost 4 bases, J lost 2 bases, and 9 bases lay in between. Germline CDR1 NNHDY, CDR2 SYVADS. The CDR3 sequence is CASSRDINTGQLYF. The sequenced CDR3 bases are TGTGCCAGCAGTCGGGACATCAACACCGGG.

In this sample, this clone turned up a few times. Germline and genes: mouse. Read data end 4 residues before the CDR3 end; the end is taken from the germline J gene. The genes are TRBV1 and TRBJ2-7; 12 nucleotides agree with TRBD1. This CDR3 comprises 15 residues. Germline CDR1 and CDR2: NSQYPW and LRSPGD (reference sequence). The DNA read from the CDR3 is TGCACCTGCAGTGCACCGGGACAGGGGGCTTAT. Amino acids: CTCSAPGQGAY. From start to end, the CDR3 is CTCSAPGQGAYEQYF.

This clone was seen only a few times. The gene symbols are mouse symbols. The CDR3 end lies 4 residues beyond the end of the read and is filled in from the germline J gene. This chain connects TRBV13-3 to TRBJ1-4; 8 bases match TRBD1. From germline, CDR1 is NNHDY and CDR2 SYVADS. Trimming took 7 bases from V and 3 from J; bases not matched to a gene: 5. This CDR3 region has 14 residues. Partial CDR3 DNA: TGTGCCAGCCGGACAGGGTTGGCCAACGAA. It specifies CASRTGLANE. The complete CDR3 protein is CASRTGLANERLFF. Together with reference TRBV13-3 and TRBJ1-4, the CDR3 gives the full variable domain: EAAVTQSPRSKVAVTGGKVTLSCHQTNNHDYMYWYRQDTGHGLRLIHYSYVADSTEKGDIPDGYKASRPSQENFSLILELASLSQTAVYFCASRTGLANERLFFGHGTKLSVL.

This clone was found many times. Gene names follow the mouse nomenclature. The CDR3 goes on 4 residues after the read ends, and that part is filled in from the germline J gene. This chain links TRBV13-3 with TRBJ1-1; D is possibly TRBD1 (5 bases). The CDR3 is made up of 14 amino acids. Germline values: CDR1 NNHDY, CDR2 SYVADS. The V end lost 0 bases, the J end lost 4 bases, and 10 bases lay between the germline ends. CDR3 region: CASSDGQGGTEVFF. The CDR3 DNA, read in part, is TGTGCCAGCAGTGATGGTCAGGGAGGCACA.

Worth noting for this clone: Gene labels here are mouse ones. The read is 4 residues too short to cover the CDR3 end, so that end is filled in from the germline J gene. V usage is TRBV19 and J usage is TRBJ2-7; no clear D. Germline values: CDR1 FNHDT, CDR2 SITEND (reference sequence). The CDR3 is made up of 13 amino acids. CDR3 DNA, as far as it was read: TGTGCCAGCAGTACCCGCCTGCTGTAT. It translates to CASSTRLLY. The full CDR3 protein is CASSTRLLYEQYF. Using reference TRBV19 and TRBJ2-7 for the parts outside the CDR3, the full variable domain is GGIITQTPKFLIGQEGQKLTLKCQQNFNHDTMYWYRQDSGKGLRLIYYSITENDLQKGDLSEGYDASREKKSSFSLTVTSAQKNEMAVFLCASSTRLLYEQYFGPGTRLTVL.

This clone was picked up a small number of times. Genes here carry mouse names. The CDR3 end falls 4 residues outside the read, so it is completed with the germline J gene. The chain joins TRBV17 to TRBJ2-3; the D is unclear. Germline CDR1 reads MNHDT; CDR2 reads YYDKIL. The CDR3 is made up of 16 amino acids. The V and J ends lost 0 bases and 0 bases respectively, with 10 bases between them. Here the CDR3 reads CASSREVTTSAETLYF. The DNA read from the CDR3 is TGTGCTAGCAGTAGAGAAGTGACAACTAGTGCAGAA.

This clone was observed many times. These gene names are mouse names. Coverage ceases 4 residues before the CDR3 finishes, and the germline J gene fills in the end. The V gene is TRBV13-3, the J gene TRBJ2-2; 8 bases agree with TRBD1. There are 14 residues in the CDR3. Germline V gene lookup returns CDR1 NNHDY and CDR2 SYVADS. J gave up 4 bases and V 5 bases, and 4 bases lay outside the gene matches. Partial CDR3 DNA: TGTGCCAGCAGGCAGGGGGCCGGCACCGGG. As protein: CASRQGAGTG. The whole CDR3 protein reads CASRQGAGTGQLYF.

Regarding this clone: The listed genes are named as in mouse. The read ends 4 residues shy of where the CDR3 ends; the end is completed using the germline J gene. This chain joins TRBV13-3 and TRBJ2-1; TRBD2 matches at 9 bases. V lost 6 bases to trimming and J lost 0 bases; unmatched junction nucleotides: 4. The CDR3 extends over 15 amino acids. Looked up from germline, CDR1 is NNHDY and CDR2 is SYVADS. The CDR3 loop is CASTRDWVNYAEQFF. The sequenced CDR3 bases are TGTGCCAGCACCCGGGACTGGGTTAACTATGCT.

There are a few counts of this clone. Genes here carry mouse names. Read coverage stops 4 residues before the CDR3 terminus; the germline J gene supplies the remainder. This chain connects TRBV19 to TRBJ2-4; 8 bases map to TRBD1. The V gene's germline CDR1 is FNHDT and CDR2 SITEND (reference sequence). The CDR3 spans 14 residues. The sequenced part of the CDR3 DNA is TGTGCCAGCAGTCCCCAGGGGGCCCAGAAC. This codes for CASSPQGAQN. The entire CDR3 reads CASSPQGAQNTLYF. Supplemented by reference TRBV19 and TRBJ2-4, the full variable domain reads GGIITQTPKFLIGQEGQKLTLKCQQNFNHDTMYWYRQDSGKGLRLIYYSITENDLQKGDLSEGYDASREKKSSFSLTVTSAQKNEMAVFLCASSPQGAQNTLYFGAGTRLSVL.

Concerning this clone: Gene names and germline match the mouse. The read stops 4 residues short of the end of the CDR3; the missing end is completed from the germline J gene. The chain is built from TRBV14 and TRBJ2-1, with 9 bases fitting TRBD2. The CDR3 length is 14 residues. Germline CDR1 is SGHDT and CDR2 is FRDEAV. The V segment lost 7 bases and the J segment 1 base; nucleotides outside the gene matches: 3. Here the CDR3 reads CASSDWGNYAEQFF. The CDR3 bases that were read are TGTGCCAGCTCAGACTGGGGGAACTATGCT.

This clone came up a few times. Gene names follow the mouse nomenclature. With the read ending 4 residues before the CDR3 end, the germline J gene is used to fill in that end. This chain links TRBV5 with TRBJ2-1; TRBD1 agrees at 8 bases. The CDR3 runs to 15 residues. Losses at the gene ends were 3 bases for V and 2 bases for J; bases not matched to a gene: 3. CDR1 LGHNA and CDR2 YNLKQL come from the germline V gene (reference sequence). The CDR3 bases that were read are TGTGCCAGCAGCCATACAGGGGGAGACTATGCT. It yields the protein CASSHTGGDYA. The full CDR3 protein reads CASSHTGGDYAEQFF.

This clone was seen a handful of times. These gene names are mouse names. The CDR3 end falls 4 residues outside the read, so it is completed with the germline J gene. The chain links TRBV13-1 to TRBJ2-1, with D maybe TRBD1 (5 bases). Germline lookup yields CDR1 NSHNY and CDR2 SYGAGN. This CDR3 region has 13 residues. Trimming stripped 1 base from V and 6 bases from J, with 8 bases between. The CDR3 DNA, read in part, is TGTGCCAGCAGTGATCGACAGTTTGCT. Translated, it gives CASSDRQFA. From start to end, the CDR3 is CASSDRQFAEQFF.

This clone turned up a few times. The listed genes are named as in mouse. With the read ending 4 residues before the CDR3 end, the germline J gene is used to fill in that end. V is TRBV19 and J is TRBJ1-1; the D is unclear. The CDR3 contains 10 residues. Germline CDR1 and CDR2: FNHDT and SITEND (reference sequence). CDR3: CASAAEEVFF. CDR3 bases read: TGTGCCAGCGCAGCAGAA.